This T cell receptor beta chain was captured in a study of T cells in Graves' hyperthyroidism and ophthalmopathy. The CDR3 regions of TCR beta were amplified from RNA transcripts. HTBI primers were employed in a first-round RT-PCR of the TCR CDR3. TCRdb reanalysed the multiplex PCR reads using MiXCR and keeps one entry per CDR3 protein. The table records 450,000 to 650,000 distinct CDR3 sequences, approximately 15% of them present only once. This clonotype was detected ten times or more. Trimming removed 5 bases from V and 6 bases from J, with 22 bases in between. The germline V gene encodes CDR1 MDHEN and CDR2 SYDVKM. This CDR3 is built from 17 residues.

Sequencing used blood. The V and J genes are TRBV28 and TRBJ2-2; possible D gene TRBD2, 5 bases. The clonotype was recovered from a woman in her late teens or twenties with Graves' ophthalmopathy. The chain's CDR3 is CASSLFDVRGLAGELFF. The CDR3 DNA sequence: TGTGCCAGCAGTCTTTTTGACGTACGGGGATTGGCCGGGGAGCTGTTTTTT.